Given below is one T cell receptor (beta chain) in context. As yet, its antigen is unknown. Germline loops: CDR1 SGHAT, CDR2 FQNNGV. This CDR3 contains 14 residues. Trimming removed 2 bases at V and 2 bases at J, with 7 bases between. Any history of autoimmune disease or systemic immunosuppression disqualified patients. This sample is part of a study of OX40 agonist ivuxolimab in advanced cancers. Study details: Melanoma, hepatocellular carcinoma, head and neck or renal cell cancer occurred in dose-escalation patients.

Study results and caveats: Patients with a partial response at 0.1-3.0 mg/kg had among the lowest clonal expansion.

The protocol was immunoSEQ multiplex PCR, while the TCRdb copy is restricted to in-frame clones and leaves out a portion. Of more than 9,000 clones detected, around 80% appear once; the ten largest clones hold 15%. The sample consisted of CD4+ or CD8+ T cells sorted from blood, taken in a trial of the OX40 agonist ivuxolimab. This chain connects TRBV11-2 to TRBJ1-3; tentative D call: TRBD1 (5 bases). The sequence was collected from an adult with an advanced solid tumor such as melanoma, head and neck, liver or kidney cancer. The CDR3 DNA is TGTGCCAGCAGCTTACAGGGTACTGGAAACACCATATATTTT. Protein sequence: CASSLQGTGNTIYF.